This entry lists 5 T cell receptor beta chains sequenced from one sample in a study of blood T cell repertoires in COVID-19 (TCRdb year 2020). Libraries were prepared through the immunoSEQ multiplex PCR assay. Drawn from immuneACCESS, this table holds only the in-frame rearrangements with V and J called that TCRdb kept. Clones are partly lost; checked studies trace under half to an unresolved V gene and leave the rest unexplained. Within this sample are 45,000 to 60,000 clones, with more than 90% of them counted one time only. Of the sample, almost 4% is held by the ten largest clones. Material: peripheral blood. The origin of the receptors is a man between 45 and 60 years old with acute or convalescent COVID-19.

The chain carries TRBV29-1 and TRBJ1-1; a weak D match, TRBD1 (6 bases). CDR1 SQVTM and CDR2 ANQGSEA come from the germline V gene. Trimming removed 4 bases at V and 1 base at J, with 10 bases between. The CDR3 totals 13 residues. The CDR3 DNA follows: TGCAGCGTTGCGTACAGGGAGAACACTGAAGCTTTCTTT. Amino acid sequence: CSVAYRENTEAFF.

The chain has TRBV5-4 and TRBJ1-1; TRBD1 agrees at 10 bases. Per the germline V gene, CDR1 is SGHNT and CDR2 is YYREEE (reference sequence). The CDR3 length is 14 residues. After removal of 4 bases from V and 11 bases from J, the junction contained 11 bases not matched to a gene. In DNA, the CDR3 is TGTGCCAGCAGCCAGGGACAGGGGACAGAAGCTGCTTTCTTT. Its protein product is CASSQGQGTEAAFF.

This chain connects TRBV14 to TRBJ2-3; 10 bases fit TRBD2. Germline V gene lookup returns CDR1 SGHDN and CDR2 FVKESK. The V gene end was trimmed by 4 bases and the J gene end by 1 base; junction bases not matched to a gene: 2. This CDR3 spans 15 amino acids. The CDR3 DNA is TGTGCCAGCAGCCGAGGGACTAGCGGCACAGATACGCAGTATTTT. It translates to CASSRGTSGTDTQYF.

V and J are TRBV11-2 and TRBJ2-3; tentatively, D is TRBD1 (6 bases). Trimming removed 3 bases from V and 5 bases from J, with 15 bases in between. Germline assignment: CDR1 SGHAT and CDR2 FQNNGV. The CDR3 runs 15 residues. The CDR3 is CASSFNPQGRDTQYF. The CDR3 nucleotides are TGTGCCAGCAGCTTCAATCCCCAGGGGAGAGATACGCAGTATTTT.

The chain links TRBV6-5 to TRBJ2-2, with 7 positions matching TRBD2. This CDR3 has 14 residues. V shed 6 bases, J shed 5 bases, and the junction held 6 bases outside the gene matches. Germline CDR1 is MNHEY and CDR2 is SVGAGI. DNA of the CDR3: TGTGCCAGCAGGGTGGGAGGGCTGACCGGGGAGCTGTTTTTT. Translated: CASRVGGLTGELFF.